This T cell receptor (beta chain) was retrieved from a study of blood T cell repertoires in COVID-19 (dated by TCRdb to 2020 to 2021). Regarding the complete study: Samples covering the acute and convalescent phases of COVID-19 were provided by collaborators in the United States, Italy and Spain. Samples came from the ongoing ImmuneRACE study (first 160 participants) plus 1,254 subjects from 6 global collaborators. The sample metadata nearly always contained a de-identified subject ID, COVID-19 status, age in years and sex. The dataset comprised deeply sampled blood TCRbeta repertoires from subjects exposed to, actively infected with, or recovered from COVID-19. Where HLA class I and class II types were available, the types were taken from metadata supplied by the sample provider, not from assay-based typing. The repertoires were released in a freely available public database meant as a resource for research on the immune response to SARS-CoV-2. The material from the prospective study consisted of cDNA or gDNA derived from T cells, B-cell-depleted T cells, or PBMCs. General conclusions and limits of the study: The quantity of clinical and demographic metadata differed by source and by participant and was supplied without curation.

The germline ends are 11 bases apart after V is trimmed by 4 bases and J by 2 bases. From a lookup of the germline V gene (reference sequence), CDR1 and CDR2 are LGHDT and YNNKEL. The CDR3 spans 14 residues, from the cysteine through the phenylalanine. CDR3 DNA is the only sequence kept; it has 42 bases, read in frame from the first base. This clone was observed a few times. Its antigen specificity is not known. The sample holds no much larger clone one base away, and base qualities are not on file. Collaborating institutions collected whole blood in K2EDTA tubes following their own protocols. Collaborator samples were shipped for TCRbeta analysis as frozen whole blood, isolated PBMCs, or DNA extracted from either sample type. TCRbeta CDR3 regions were amplified from genomic DNA using the immunoSEQ Assay, a bias-controlled multiplex PCR. The paper's processing steps were these. The number of nucleated cells in each sample was estimated from the amplification of reference gene primers within the assay. Sequence reads were collapsed and filtered to measure the absolute abundance of every unique TCRbeta CDR3 rearrangement. For each sample, productive Simpson clonality was calculated by taking the square root of Simpson's diversity index across productive rearrangements. TCRdb retrieved this table from immuneACCESS and kept in-frame rearrangements only. Not all clones are present; in checked studies, unresolved V genes account for under half, and no reason is known for the remainder. V, J and clone size derive from that table, while D and trimming were established from the DNA sequence. The sample table contains around 170,000 clones; only one count was recorded for about four fifths of them. Of the sample, approximately 14% is held by the ten largest clones.

The TCR sequence derives from a woman of 80 years or more with acute or convalescent COVID-19. The specimen was peripheral blood. The V gene is TRBV3-1 (or the pseudogene TRBV3-2) and the J gene is TRBJ2-5; no D gene can be assigned with confidence. The CDR3 is CASSPRVRQETQYF. Read as DNA, the sequence is TGTGCCAGCAGCCCCCGGGTTCGACAAGAGACCCAGTACTTC.